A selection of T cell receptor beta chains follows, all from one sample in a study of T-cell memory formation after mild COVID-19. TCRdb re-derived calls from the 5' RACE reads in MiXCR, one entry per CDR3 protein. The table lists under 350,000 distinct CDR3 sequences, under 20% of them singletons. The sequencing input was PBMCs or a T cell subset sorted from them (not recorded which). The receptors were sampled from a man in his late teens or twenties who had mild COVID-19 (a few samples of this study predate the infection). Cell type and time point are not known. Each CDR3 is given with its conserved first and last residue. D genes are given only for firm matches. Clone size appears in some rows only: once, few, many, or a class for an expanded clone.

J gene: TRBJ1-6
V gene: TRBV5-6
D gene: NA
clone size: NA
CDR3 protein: CASSLSRGGSPLHF
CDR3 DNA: TGTGCCAGCAGCTTGTCACGCGGGGGATCACCCCTCCACTTT

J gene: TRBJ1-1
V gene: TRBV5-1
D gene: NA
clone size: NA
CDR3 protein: CASSVRENTEAFF
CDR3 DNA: TGCGCCAGCAGTGTCCGAGAGAACACTGAAGCTTTCTTT

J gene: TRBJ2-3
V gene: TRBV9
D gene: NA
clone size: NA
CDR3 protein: CASSVTGNIGMDTQYF
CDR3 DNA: TGTGCCAGCAGCGTAACAGGGAATATAGGTATGGATACGCAGTATTTT

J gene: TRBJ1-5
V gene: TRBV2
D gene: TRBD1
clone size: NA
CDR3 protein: CASSEQGARDQPQHF
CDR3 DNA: TGTGCCAGCAGCGAACAGGGGGCGCGTGATCAGCCCCAGCATTTT

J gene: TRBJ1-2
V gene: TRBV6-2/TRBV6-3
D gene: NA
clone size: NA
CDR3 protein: CASSLISSNYGYTF
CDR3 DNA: TGTGCCAGCAGTTTGATCAGCTCCAACTATGGCTACACCTTC

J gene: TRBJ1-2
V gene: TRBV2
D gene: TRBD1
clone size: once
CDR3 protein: CASHRDRGLGYTF
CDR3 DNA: TGTGCCAGCCACCGGGACAGGGGGCTTGGCTACACCTTC

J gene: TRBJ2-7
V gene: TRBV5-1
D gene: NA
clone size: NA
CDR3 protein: CASSSWTDSYEQYF
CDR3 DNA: TGCGCCAGCAGCAGTTGGACGGACTCCTACGAGCAGTACTTC

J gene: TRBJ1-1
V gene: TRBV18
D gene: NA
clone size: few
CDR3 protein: CASASRYAEAFF
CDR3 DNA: TGTGCCAGCGCAAGCCGTTACGCTGAAGCTTTCTTT

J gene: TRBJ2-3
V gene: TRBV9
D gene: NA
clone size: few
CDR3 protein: CASSSEYPGLMYF
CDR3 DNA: TGTGCCAGCAGCTCAGAATATCCGGGACTGATGTATTTT

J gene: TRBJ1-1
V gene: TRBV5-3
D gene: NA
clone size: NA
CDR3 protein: CARSREPTTEAFF
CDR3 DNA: TGTGCCAGAAGCAGGGAACCAACCACTGAAGCTTTCTTT

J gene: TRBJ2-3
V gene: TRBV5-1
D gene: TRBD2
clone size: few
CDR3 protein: CASSAGADTQYF
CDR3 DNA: TGCGCCAGCAGTGCGGGGGCAGATACGCAGTATTTT

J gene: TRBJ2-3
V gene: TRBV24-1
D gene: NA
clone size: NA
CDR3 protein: CATSPGPTDTQYF
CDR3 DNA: TGTGCCACAAGTCCGGGTCCCACAGATACGCAGTATTTT

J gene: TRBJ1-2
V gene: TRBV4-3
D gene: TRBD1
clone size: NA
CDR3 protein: CASSRRGQGDYGYTF
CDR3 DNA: TGCGCCAGCAGCCGCCGGGGACAGGGGGACTATGGCTACACCTTC

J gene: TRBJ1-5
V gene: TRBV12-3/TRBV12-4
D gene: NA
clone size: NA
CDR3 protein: CASSAGLGGNQPQHF
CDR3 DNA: TGTGCCAGCAGTGCGGGATTAGGGGGCAATCAGCCCCAGCATTTT

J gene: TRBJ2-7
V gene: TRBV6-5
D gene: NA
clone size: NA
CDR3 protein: CASSYSKGQDYEQYF
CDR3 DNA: TGTGCCAGCAGTTACTCTAAGGGGCAGGACTACGAGCAGTACTTC

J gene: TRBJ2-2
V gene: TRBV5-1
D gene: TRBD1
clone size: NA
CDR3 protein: CASRETGQGTGELFF
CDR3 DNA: TGCGCCAGCAGGGAGACGGGACAGGGGACCGGGGAGCTGTTTTTT

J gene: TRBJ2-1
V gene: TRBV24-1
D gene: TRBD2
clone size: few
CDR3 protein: CATSGLAGTEQFF
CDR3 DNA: TGTGCCACCAGTGGACTAGCGGGGACTGAGCAGTTCTTC

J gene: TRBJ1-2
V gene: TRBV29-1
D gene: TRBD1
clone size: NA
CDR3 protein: CSAGQGAAGYTF
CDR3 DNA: TGCAGCGCCGGACAGGGGGCCGCCGGCTACACCTTC

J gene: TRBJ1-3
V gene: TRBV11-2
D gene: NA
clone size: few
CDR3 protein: CASSLRTGGYSGNTIYF
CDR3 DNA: TGTGCCAGCAGCCTGCGGACGGGGGGTTACTCTGGAAACACCATATATTTT

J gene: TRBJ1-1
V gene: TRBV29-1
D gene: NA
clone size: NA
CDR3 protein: CSASPGTPANTEAFF
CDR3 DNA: TGCAGCGCCTCCCCCGGGACCCCAGCGAACACTGAAGCTTTCTTT

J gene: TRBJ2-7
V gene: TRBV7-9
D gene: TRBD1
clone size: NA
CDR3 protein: CASSYTGGTYEQYF
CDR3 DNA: TGTGCCAGCAGCTATACAGGGGGCACCTACGAGCAGTACTTC

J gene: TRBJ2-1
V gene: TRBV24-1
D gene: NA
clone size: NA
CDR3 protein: CATSDQGHGYNEQFF
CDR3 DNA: TGTGCCACCAGTGATCAAGGGCACGGGTACAATGAGCAGTTCTTC

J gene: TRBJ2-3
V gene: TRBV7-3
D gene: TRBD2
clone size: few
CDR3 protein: CASSVLASTDTQYF
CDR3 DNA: TGTGCCAGCAGCGTACTAGCGTCCACAGATACGCAGTATTTT

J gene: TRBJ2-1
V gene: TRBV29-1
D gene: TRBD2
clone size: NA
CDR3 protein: CSVGLAGDFF
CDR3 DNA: TGCAGCGTCGGACTAGCGGGAGACTTCTTC

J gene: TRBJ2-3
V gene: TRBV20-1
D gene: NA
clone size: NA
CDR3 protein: CSASGTTLNTDTQYF
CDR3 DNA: TGCAGTGCTAGTGGGACCACCCTCAACACAGATACGCAGTATTTT

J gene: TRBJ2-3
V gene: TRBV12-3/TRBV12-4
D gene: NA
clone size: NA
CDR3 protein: CASSLDHTDTQYF
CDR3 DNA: TGTGCCAGCAGTTTGGATCACACAGATACGCAGTATTTT

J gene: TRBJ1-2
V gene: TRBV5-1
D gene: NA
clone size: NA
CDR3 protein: CASSQDRPYYGYTF
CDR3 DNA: TGCGCCAGCAGCCAAGACAGGCCTTACTATGGCTACACCTTC

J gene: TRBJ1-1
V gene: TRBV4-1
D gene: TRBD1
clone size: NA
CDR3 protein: CASSLSGTGGFLNTEAFF
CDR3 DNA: TGCGCCAGCAGCCTGTCCGGGACAGGGGGCTTTCTGAACACTGAAGCTTTCTTT

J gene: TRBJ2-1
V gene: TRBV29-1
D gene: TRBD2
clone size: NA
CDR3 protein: CSGRTSGGPNEQFF
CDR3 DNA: TGCAGCGGGCGAACTAGCGGGGGTCCGAATGAGCAGTTCTTC

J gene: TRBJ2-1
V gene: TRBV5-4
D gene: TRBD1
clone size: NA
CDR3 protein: CASTLGGQGGKEQFF
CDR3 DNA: TGTGCCAGCACCCTGGGGGGACAGGGTGGGAAGGAGCAGTTCTTC

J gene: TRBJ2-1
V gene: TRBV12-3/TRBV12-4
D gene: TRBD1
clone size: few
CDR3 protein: CASSLVAARDRAQFF
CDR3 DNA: TGTGCCAGCAGTTTAGTAGCCGCCCGGGACAGGGCTCAGTTCTTC

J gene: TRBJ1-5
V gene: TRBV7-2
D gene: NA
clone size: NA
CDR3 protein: CASSLRRGGQPQHF
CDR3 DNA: TGTGCCAGCAGCTTACGCAGGGGTGGTCAGCCCCAGCATTTT

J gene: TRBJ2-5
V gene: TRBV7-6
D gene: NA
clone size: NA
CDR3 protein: CASSLNVNQETQYF
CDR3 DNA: TGTGCCAGCAGCTTAAACGTTAACCAAGAGACCCAGTACTTC

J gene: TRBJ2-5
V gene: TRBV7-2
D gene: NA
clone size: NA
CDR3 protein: CASSFDRLGETQYF
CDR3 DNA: TGTGCCAGCAGCTTTGACAGGCTCGGCGAGACCCAGTACTTC

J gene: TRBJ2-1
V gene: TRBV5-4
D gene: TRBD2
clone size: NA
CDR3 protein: CASSLLTSGPNEQFF
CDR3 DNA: TGTGCCAGCAGCTTGCTGACTAGCGGGCCTAATGAGCAGTTCTTC